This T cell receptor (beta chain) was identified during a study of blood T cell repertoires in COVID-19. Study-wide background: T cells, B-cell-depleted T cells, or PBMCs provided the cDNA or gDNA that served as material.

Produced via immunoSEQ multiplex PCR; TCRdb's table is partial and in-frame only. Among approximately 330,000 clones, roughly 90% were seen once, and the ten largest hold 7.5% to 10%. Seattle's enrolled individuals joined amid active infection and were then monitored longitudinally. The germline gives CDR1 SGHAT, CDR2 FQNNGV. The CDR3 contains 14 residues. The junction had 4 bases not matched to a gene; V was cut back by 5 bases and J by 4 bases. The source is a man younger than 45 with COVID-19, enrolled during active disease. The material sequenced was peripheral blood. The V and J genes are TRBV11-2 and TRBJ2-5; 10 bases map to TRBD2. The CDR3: CASSLWTSGETQYF. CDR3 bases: TGTGCCAGCAGCCTCTGGACTAGCGGAGAGACCCAGTACTTC.